This record concerns one T cell receptor (beta chain) sequence. Its antigen is still unknown. This sample was taken from a study of Graves' ophthalmopathy and Graves' hyperthyroidism. Findings and limits, study-wide: Detection in blood was also observed for most expanded thyroid clonotypes above 0.001 frequency.

Aged 18 to 65, the patients with hyperthyroidism had under 2 months' duration and were newly diagnosed. The authors amplified TCR beta CDR3 regions from RNA transcripts. HTBI-primed first-round RT-PCR preceded second-round multiplex PCR. TCRdb re-called the multiplex PCR reads with MiXCR, one entry per CDR3 protein. The sample records over a million distinct CDR3 sequences, about 35% being singletons. The CDR3 totals 16 residues. With 1 base removed from V and 11 bases from J, the gap between germline ends came to 21 bases. From germline, CDR1 is MGHDK and CDR2 SYGVNS. This rearrangement joins TRBV25-1 to TRBJ1-3, with a tentative D call TRBD1 (5 bases). This clonotype was obtained from an adult man with Graves' hyperthyroidism. The specimen sequenced was peripheral blood or thyroid tissue (not recorded which). The CDR3 DNA reads TGTGCCAGCAGTGAATCCCGACGAGGGGCTGGAAGGTCCATATATTTT. This codes for CASSESRRGAGRSIYF.